These T cell receptor beta chains were read from a single sample in a study of radiotherapy plus CTLA-4 blockade in lung cancer. Assay: immunoSEQ multiplex PCR; the TCRdb copy retains only in-frame clones and omits some. The data contain about 97,000 clones, about four fifths of them seen just once; the ten biggest clones take up 2.5% to 3%. The sample here was peripheral blood, taken from a patient treated with radiotherapy plus ipilimumab. The receptors were sampled from a human donor with non-small cell lung cancer who had a partial response to radiotherapy plus ipilimumab. Some clones in this sample may be carry-over from other donors' samples. Each CDR3 is given with its conserved first and last residue. The order of the fields is V gene, clone size, J gene, D gene, CDR3 DNA, CDR3 protein. A D gene is named only where the DNA matches it firmly. Clone size is given for some rows only: seen once, a few or many times, or a class if the clone is expanded.

v_gene: TRBV28
abundance: -
j_gene: TRBJ1-2
d_gene: -
CDR3nt: TGTGCCAGCAGGACAGGAACCCTTCTAAACTATGGCTACACCTTC
CDR3aa: CASRTGTLLNYGYTF

v_gene: TRBV11-1
abundance: once
j_gene: TRBJ2-5
d_gene: TRBD2
CDR3nt: TGTGCCAGCAGCCAAGGACTAGCGGGAGAAGCCGAGACCCAGTACTTC
CDR3aa: CASSQGLAGEAETQYF

v_gene: TRBV5-6
abundance: -
j_gene: TRBJ2-5
d_gene: -
CDR3nt: TGTGCCAGCAGCTTTGGGGCCCAAGAGACCCAGTACTTC
CDR3aa: CASSFGAQETQYF

v_gene: TRBV5-3
abundance: -
j_gene: TRBJ1-5
d_gene: TRBD1
CDR3nt: TGTGCCAGGTCGGACAGGGGGCGTCAGCCCCAGCATTTT
CDR3aa: CARSDRGRQPQHF

v_gene: TRBV28
abundance: many
j_gene: TRBJ2-1
d_gene: -
CDR3nt: TGTGCCAGCACCCCCCGTGGCTCTCGGAGGGGGCACAATGAGCAGTTCTTC
CDR3aa: CASTPRGSRRGHNEQFF

v_gene: TRBV4-2
abundance: -
j_gene: TRBJ1-1
d_gene: -
CDR3nt: TGTGCCAGCAGCCAAATCGAAGGGGGGGGCAGGACTGAAGCTTTCTTT
CDR3aa: CASSQIEGGGRTEAFF

v_gene: TRBV6-5
abundance: few
j_gene: TRBJ1-2
d_gene: -
CDR3nt: TGTGCCAGCAACGCCCCAGAGGAAACTAACTATGGCTACACCTTC
CDR3aa: CASNAPEETNYGYTF

v_gene: TRBV7-2
abundance: few
j_gene: TRBJ1-1
d_gene: -
CDR3nt: TGTGCCAGCACCCCGCCGGGTTCCAGGGCGGGGGGCTACACTGAAGCTTTCTTT
CDR3aa: CASTPPGSRAGGYTEAFF

v_gene: TRBV5-5
abundance: few
j_gene: TRBJ2-3
d_gene: TRBD2
CDR3nt: TGTGCCAGCAGCCAAGGACTAGCGGGGGGCCCGCAATCCACAGATACGCAGTATTTT
CDR3aa: CASSQGLAGGPQSTDTQYF

v_gene: TRBV6-5
abundance: -
j_gene: TRBJ2-2
d_gene: TRBD2
CDR3nt: TGTGCCAGCAGTCTAGCGGGAGTAAGGGAGCTGTTTTTT
CDR3aa: CASSLAGVRELFF

v_gene: TRBV19
abundance: -
j_gene: TRBJ1-4
d_gene: -
CDR3nt: TGTGCCACCCAGCGTTCAACTAATGAAAAACTGTTTTTT
CDR3aa: CATQRSTNEKLFF

v_gene: TRBV18
abundance: -
j_gene: TRBJ2-5
d_gene: -
CDR3nt: TGTGCCAGCTCACCACCTCAGGGGAGAGAGACCCAGTACTTC
CDR3aa: CASSPPQGRETQYF

v_gene: TRBV27
abundance: -
j_gene: TRBJ1-1
d_gene: TRBD1
CDR3nt: TGTGCCAGCAGTTTTACAGGGGGCATCACTGAAGCTTTCTTT
CDR3aa: CASSFTGGITEAFF

v_gene: TRBV10-1
abundance: -
j_gene: TRBJ2-3
d_gene: -
CDR3nt: TGCGCCAGCAGTGATAGAGGAAGTATCCCCCCAGATACGCAGTATTTT
CDR3aa: CASSDRGSIPPDTQYF

v_gene: TRBV18
abundance: once
j_gene: TRBJ1-2
d_gene: -
CDR3nt: TGTGCCAGCTCACCTATCACAGGGCCGGAGGGCTACACCTTC
CDR3aa: CASSPITGPEGYTF

v_gene: TRBV5-6
abundance: once
j_gene: TRBJ2-2
d_gene: TRBD2
CDR3nt: TGTGCCAGCAGCATTAGCGGGATAAACACCGGGGAGCTGTTTTTT
CDR3aa: CASSISGINTGELFF

v_gene: TRBV28
abundance: -
j_gene: TRBJ2-1
d_gene: TRBD2
CDR3nt: TGTGCCAGCAGTTTGGGTAGCGGGACCTACTCCTACAATGAGCAGTTCTTC
CDR3aa: CASSLGSGTYSYNEQFF

v_gene: TRBV18
abundance: -
j_gene: TRBJ2-2
d_gene: -
CDR3nt: TGTGCCAGCTCACCATCGACTGATAACACCGGGGAGCTGTTTTTT
CDR3aa: CASSPSTDNTGELFF

v_gene: TRBV6-5
abundance: -
j_gene: TRBJ2-7
d_gene: TRBD1
CDR3nt: TGTGCCAGCAGCCCCGGGACAGGGAAAAGGTACGAGCAGTACTTC
CDR3aa: CASSPGTGKRYEQYF

v_gene: TRBV28
abundance: few
j_gene: TRBJ1-4
d_gene: -
CDR3nt: TGTGCCAGCAGAGCGGGGGGCTCTAAAGAAAAACTGTTTTTT
CDR3aa: CASRAGGSKEKLFF

v_gene: TRBV2
abundance: -
j_gene: TRBJ2-7
d_gene: TRBD2
CDR3nt: TGTGCCAGCAGTGGGGGGGGTTACGAGCAGTACTTC
CDR3aa: CASSGGGYEQYF

v_gene: TRBV11-2
abundance: -
j_gene: TRBJ1-4
d_gene: -
CDR3nt: TGTGCCAGCAGCCCGGGGGGGACAATAAACGAAAAACTGTTTTTT
CDR3aa: CASSPGGTINEKLFF

v_gene: TRBV7-3
abundance: -
j_gene: TRBJ2-5
d_gene: TRBD1
CDR3nt: TGTGCCAGCAGCCCCGGGACAGGGAGCCAGGAGACCCAGTACTTC
CDR3aa: CASSPGTGSQETQYF

v_gene: TRBV5-8
abundance: -
j_gene: TRBJ1-2
d_gene: TRBD1
CDR3nt: TGTGCCAGCAGCTTGGGTGGCGGACAGGGTTTATCTGGCTACACCTTC
CDR3aa: CASSLGGGQGLSGYTF

v_gene: TRBV6-5
abundance: -
j_gene: TRBJ2-2
d_gene: -
CDR3nt: TGTGCCAGCAGTTACCTACCGAGTACCGGGGAGCTGTTTTTT
CDR3aa: CASSYLPSTGELFF

v_gene: TRBV11-2
abundance: -
j_gene: TRBJ2-7
d_gene: TRBD2
CDR3nt: TGTGCCAGCAGCCCTACTAGCGGATCCTACGAGCAGTACTTC
CDR3aa: CASSPTSGSYEQYF

v_gene: TRBV18
abundance: few
j_gene: TRBJ1-1
d_gene: -
CDR3nt: TGTGCCAGCTCACCTGCGAGTTCAAACACTGAAGCTTTCTTT
CDR3aa: CASSPASSNTEAFF

v_gene: TRBV2
abundance: -
j_gene: TRBJ1-1
d_gene: -
CDR3nt: TGTGCCAGCAGTAACCAGGGAAGGAACACTGAAGCTTTCTTT
CDR3aa: CASSNQGRNTEAFF

v_gene: TRBV28
abundance: few
j_gene: TRBJ1-1
d_gene: TRBD1
CDR3nt: TGTGCCAGCAGTTTCCCGGGACAGGGGTTTGAAGCTTTCTTT
CDR3aa: CASSFPGQGFEAFF

v_gene: TRBV4-1
abundance: -
j_gene: TRBJ2-3
d_gene: -
CDR3nt: TGCGCCAGCAGCCAAGAATCGGGGCTAAAGGGGGAGCCCAACACAGATACGCAGTATTTT
CDR3aa: CASSQESGLKGEPNTDTQYF

v_gene: TRBV7-2
abundance: -
j_gene: TRBJ1-4
d_gene: -
CDR3nt: TGTGCCAGCAGCCGACTTGTGTCGGGACTGAATAATGAAAAACTGTTTTTT
CDR3aa: CASSRLVSGLNNEKLFF

v_gene: TRBV10-1
abundance: -
j_gene: TRBJ2-3
d_gene: -
CDR3nt: TGCGCCAGCAGCGGTTGGGCCACAGATACGCAGTATTTT
CDR3aa: CASSGWATDTQYF

v_gene: TRBV19
abundance: once
j_gene: TRBJ1-1
d_gene: TRBD1
CDR3nt: TGTGCCAGTAGTTTTACAGGGGGAACTGAAGCTTTCTTT
CDR3aa: CASSFTGGTEAFF

v_gene: TRBV10-1
abundance: -
j_gene: TRBJ2-3
d_gene: -
CDR3nt: TGCGCCAGCAGTGTGTATCGGGGGAGCACAGATACGCAGTATTTT
CDR3aa: CASSVYRGSTDTQYF

v_gene: TRBV10-3
abundance: few
j_gene: TRBJ1-6
d_gene: TRBD1
CDR3nt: TGTGCCATCAGTGAGTCAGACAGGGGCATCGGTTCACCCCTCCACTTT
CDR3aa: CAISESDRGIGSPLHF

v_gene: TRBV4-1
abundance: -
j_gene: TRBJ2-7
d_gene: -
CDR3nt: TGCGCCAGCAGCCCAGCGGGCGGACCCACTAGGGGCGAGCAGTACTTC
CDR3aa: CASSPAGGPTRGEQYF

v_gene: TRBV4-2
abundance: -
j_gene: TRBJ2-5
d_gene: -
CDR3nt: TGTGCCAGCAGCCTCAAACCCGGGTGGGAGACCCAGTACTTC
CDR3aa: CASSLKPGWETQYF